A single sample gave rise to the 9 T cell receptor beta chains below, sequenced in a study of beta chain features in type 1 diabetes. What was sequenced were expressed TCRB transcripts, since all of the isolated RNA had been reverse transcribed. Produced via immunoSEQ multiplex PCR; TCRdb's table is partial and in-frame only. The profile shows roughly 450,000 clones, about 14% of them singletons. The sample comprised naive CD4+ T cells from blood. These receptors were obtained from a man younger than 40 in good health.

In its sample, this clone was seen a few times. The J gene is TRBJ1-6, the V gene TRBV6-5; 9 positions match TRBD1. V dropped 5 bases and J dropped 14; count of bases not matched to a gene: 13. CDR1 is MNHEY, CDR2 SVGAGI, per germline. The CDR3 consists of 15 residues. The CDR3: CASSRLPGQGTSLHF. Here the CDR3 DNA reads TGTGCCAGCAGTCGACTCCCGGGACAGGGAACATCCCTCCACTTT.

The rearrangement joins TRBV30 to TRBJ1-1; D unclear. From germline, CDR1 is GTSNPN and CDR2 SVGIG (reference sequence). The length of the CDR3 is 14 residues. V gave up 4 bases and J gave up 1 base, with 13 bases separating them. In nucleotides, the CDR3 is TGTGCCTGGACTGGTGGCAGGAAGAACACTGAAGCTTTCTTT. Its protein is CAWTGGRKNTEAFF.

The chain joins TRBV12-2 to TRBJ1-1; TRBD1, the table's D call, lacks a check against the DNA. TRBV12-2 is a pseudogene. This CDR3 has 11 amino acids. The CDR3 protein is CASRHSTEAFF. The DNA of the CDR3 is TGTGCAAGTCGCCACAGCACTGAAGCTTTCTTT.

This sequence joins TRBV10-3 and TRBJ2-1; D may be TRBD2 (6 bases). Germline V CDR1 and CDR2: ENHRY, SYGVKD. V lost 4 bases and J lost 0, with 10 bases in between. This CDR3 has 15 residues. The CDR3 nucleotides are TGTGCCATCAGTGCTGCGGGGAGCTCCTACAATGAGCAGTTCTTC. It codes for CAISAAGSSYNEQFF.

DNA of the CDR3: TGTGCCTGGAGCCGGGGATACCCGGAAGCTTTCTTT. Its translation: CAWSRGYPEAFF. The genes are TRBV30 and TRBJ1-1, with no clear D. This CDR3 has 12 residues. V gave up 3 bases and J gave up 8 bases, with 13 bases separating them. The germline V gene has CDR1 GTSNPN and CDR2 SVGIG (reference sequence).

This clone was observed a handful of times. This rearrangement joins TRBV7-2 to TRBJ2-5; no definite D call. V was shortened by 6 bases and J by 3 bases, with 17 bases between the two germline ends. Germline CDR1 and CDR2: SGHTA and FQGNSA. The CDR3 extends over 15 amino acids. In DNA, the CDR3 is TGTGCCAGCAGTTATCTAAAGGGTTCAGAAGAGACCCAGTACTTC. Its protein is CASSYLKGSEETQYF.

CDR3 loop: CASSLGGKISTDTQYF. DNA of the CDR3: TGCGCCAGCAGCTTGGGAGGGAAGATAAGCACAGATACGCAGTATTTT. This chain links TRBV5-1 with TRBJ2-3; perhaps TRBD2 as D (5 bases). The ends were cut back, 0 bases at V and 0 bases at J, with 11 bases in the middle. The CDR3 length is 16 residues. From germline, CDR1 is SGHRS and CDR2 YFSETQ.

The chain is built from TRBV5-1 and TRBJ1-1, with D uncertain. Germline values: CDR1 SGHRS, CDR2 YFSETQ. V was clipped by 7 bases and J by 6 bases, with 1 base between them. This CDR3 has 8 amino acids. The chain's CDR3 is CASSEAFF. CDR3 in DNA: TGCGCCAGCTCTGAAGCTTTCTTT.

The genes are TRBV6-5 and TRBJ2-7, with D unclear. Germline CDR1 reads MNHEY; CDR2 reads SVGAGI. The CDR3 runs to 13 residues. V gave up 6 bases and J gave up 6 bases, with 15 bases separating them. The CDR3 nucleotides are TGTGCCAGCAGCTCAACTGTGGGCCCCGAGCAGTACGTC. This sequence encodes CASSSTVGPEQYV.